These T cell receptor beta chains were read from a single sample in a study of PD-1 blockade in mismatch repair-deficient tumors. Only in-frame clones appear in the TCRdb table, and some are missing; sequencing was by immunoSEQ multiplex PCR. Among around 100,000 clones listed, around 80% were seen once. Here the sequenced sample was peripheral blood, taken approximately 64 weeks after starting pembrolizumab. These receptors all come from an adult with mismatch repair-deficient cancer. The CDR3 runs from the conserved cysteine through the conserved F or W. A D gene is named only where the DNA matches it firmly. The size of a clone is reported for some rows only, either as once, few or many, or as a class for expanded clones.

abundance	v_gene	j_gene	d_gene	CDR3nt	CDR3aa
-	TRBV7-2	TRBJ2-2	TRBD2	TGTGCCAGCAGCGGTGGGACTAGCGGGAGGGCCGGGGAGCTGTTTTTT	CASSGGTSGRAGELFF
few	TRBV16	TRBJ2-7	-	TGTGCCAGCAGCCAATACTCCGGCTACGAGCAGTACTTC	CASSQYSGYEQYF
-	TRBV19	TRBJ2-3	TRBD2	TGTGCCAGTAGTAAGCGGGAGGGTACGCAGTATTTT	CASSKREGTQYF
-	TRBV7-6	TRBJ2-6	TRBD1	TGTGCCAGCAGGAACAGGGGTACTGGGGCCAACGTCCTGACTTTC	CASRNRGTGANVLTF
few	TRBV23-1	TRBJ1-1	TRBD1	TGCGCCAGCGGTGACAGGGAGAACACTGAAGCTTTCTTT	CASGDRENTEAFF
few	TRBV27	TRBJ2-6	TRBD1	TGTGCCAGCAGTCCCGCTGTAGGACAGGGGAGCTCTGGGGCCAACGTCCTGACTTTC	CASSPAVGQGSSGANVLTF
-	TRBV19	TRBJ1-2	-	TGTGCCAGTAGTATAGGGAAGGCAGGGTATGGCTACACCTTC	CASSIGKAGYGYTF
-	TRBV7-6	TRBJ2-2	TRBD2	TGTGCCAGCAGGAGACTAGCGGATCTCAACACCGGGGAGCTGTTTTTT	CASRRLADLNTGELFF
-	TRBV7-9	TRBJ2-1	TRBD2	TGTGCCAGCAGCAAAGGGACTAGCGGGCTCAATGAGCAGTTCTTC	CASSKGTSGLNEQFF
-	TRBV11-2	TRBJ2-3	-	TGTGCCAGCAGCTTAGGGGGAGCAGATACGCAGTATTTT	CASSLGGADTQYF
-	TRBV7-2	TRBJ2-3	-	TGTGCCAGCAGAAGTCCAACTAGCACAGATACGCAGTATTTT	CASRSPTSTDTQYF
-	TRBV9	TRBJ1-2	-	TGTGCCAGCAGCCTCCAGACAGACCCTTCCTATGGCTACACCTTC	CASSLQTDPSYGYTF
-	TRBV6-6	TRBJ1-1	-	TGTGCCAGCAGCCTGAGGGAACGGAACACTGAAGCTTTCTTT	CASSLRERNTEAFF
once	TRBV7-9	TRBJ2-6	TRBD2	TGTGCCAGCAGCCGAGGACTAGCGGGAGGCTCTGGGGCCAACGTCCTGACTTTC	CASSRGLAGGSGANVLTF
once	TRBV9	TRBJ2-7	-	TGTGCCAGCAGCGTAGCTACTGGATCAACCTACGAGCAGTACTTC	CASSVATGSTYEQYF
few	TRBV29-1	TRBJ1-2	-	TGCAGCGTTGAAGTCTTTAATTATGGCTACACCTTC	CSVEVFNYGYTF